These 12 T cell receptor beta chains came from one sample sequenced in a study of human T cells and chemical hapten exposure. Time point reported: patch test 3, about 24 weeks after DPC sensitization. Treatment in this sample: therapeutic diphenylcyclopropenone sensitization with weekly scalp DPC. TCRdb re-called the RACE reads through MiXCR, storing one row per CDR3 protein. The sample lists about 90,000 distinct CDR3 sequences, 11% seen once, with approximately 1% in the top ten. Sequenced here: whole blood, sampled in connection with sensitization to the hapten diphenylcyclopropenone (DPC). The origin of the receptors is a woman in her twenties or thirties with alopecia areata. Some clones in this sample may be carry-over from other donors' samples.

This clonotype was picked up many times. CDR3 loop: CASSFSGRSGNTIYF. The CDR3 coding sequence is TGTGCCAGCAGTTTCTCGGGGCGCTCTGGAAACACCATATATTTT. This chain joins TRBV12-3 or TRBV12-4 and TRBJ1-3, with D possibly being TRBD1 (5 bases). The CDR3 has 15 residues. With 3 bases removed from V and 0 bases from J, the gap between germline ends came to 9 bases.

For this clonotype: Its ends do not fully match the called genes, so a read error is possible. V is TRBV7-3 and J is TRBJ2-6; 8 positions match TRBD1. Germline CDR1 SGHTA, CDR2 FQGTGA. This CDR3 spans 18 amino acids. CDR3 in amino acids: CASSLTRTGPSGASVLTF. The CDR3 coding sequence is TGTGCCAGCAGCTTAACGCGGACAGGGCCCTCTGGGGCCAGCGTCCTGACTTTC.

Ten or more counts support this clonotype. The genes are TRBV7-8 and TRBJ1-2, with 8 bases identical to TRBD1. Per germline, CDR1 SGHVS and CDR2 FQNEAQ. V dropped 5 bases and J dropped 2; count of bases not matched to a gene: 10. The CDR3 is 16 residues long. CDR3 in DNA: TGTGCCAGCAGCGCCAGCGGACAGGGCATAAACTATGGCTACACCTTC. Translated: CASSASGQGINYGYTF.

The CDR3 sequence: CASSQVQGPYEQYF. The CDR3 region has the DNA TGTGCCAGCAGCCAAGTCCAGGGGCCCTACGAGCAGTACTTC. The genes are TRBV3-1 and TRBJ2-7, with D perhaps TRBD1 (6 bases). Germline-derived CDR1 and CDR2 are LGHDT and YNNKEL (reference sequence). The CDR3 is 14 residues long. The V end lost 1 base, the J end lost 2 bases, and 9 bases lay between the germline ends.

This clonotype was observed a few times. The gene calls are TRBV20-1 and TRBJ1-6; 7 bases match TRBD1. The CDR3 length is 16 residues. Trimming cost V 4 bases and J 6 bases; bases outside gene matches: 12. Germline-derived CDR1 and CDR2 are DFQATT and SNEGSKA (reference sequence). The CDR3 loop reads CSAIGTPRGSNSPLHF. CDR3 in DNA: TGCAGTGCTATCGGAACCCCCAGGGGGAGTAATTCACCCCTCCACTTT.

This clonotype was seen a handful of times. DNA of the CDR3: TGTGCCAGCAGCTTTGCAGGGACTCAGTACCAAGAGACCCAGTACTTC. It is translated as CASSFAGTQYQETQYF. The V and J genes are TRBV7-9 and TRBJ2-5; possibly TRBD2 for D (6 bases). Trimming stripped 3 bases from V and 0 bases from J, with 14 bases between. CDR3 size: 16 residues. Germline V lookup: CDR1 SEHNR, CDR2 FQNEAQ (reference sequence). Drawing the rest from reference TRBV7-9 and TRBJ2-5, the complete variable domain is DTGVSQNPRHKITKRGQNVTFRCDPISEHNRLYWYRQTLGQGPEFLTYFQNEAQLEKSRLLSDRFSAERPKGSFSTLEIQRTEQGDSAMYLCASSFAGTQYQETQYFGPGTRLLVL.

Many counts were recorded for this clonotype. J is TRBJ1-1 and V is TRBV6-5; D is possibly TRBD1 (6 bases). The V gene lost 6 bases and the J gene lost 5 bases, with 16 bases spanning the gap. The germline CDR1 and CDR2 sequences are MNHEY and SVGAGI. The CDR3 totals 14 residues. The CDR3, as DNA: TGTGCCAGCAGAATACAGGGATCTAGGACTGAAGCTTTCTTT. Translating gives CASRIQGSRTEAFF.

This sequence joins TRBV4-3 and TRBJ1-2; a possible D gene is TRBD1 (5 bases). Per the germline V gene, CDR1 is LGHNA and CDR2 is YSLEER. V was clipped by 4 bases and J by 2 bases, with 11 bases between them. This CDR3 has 14 residues. CDR3 amino acids: CASSPQQGNYGYTF. CDR3 DNA: TGCGCCAGCAGCCCCCAGCAGGGAAACTATGGCTACACCTTC.

This clonotype was seen ten or more times. This sequence joins TRBV2 and TRBJ2-3; D unclear. Trimming took off 7 bases at V and 0 bases at J, with 5 bases between the two ends. CDR3 size: 12 residues. In germline, CDR1 is SNHLY, CDR2 FYNNEI. This CDR3 is CASKTSTDTQYF. CDR3 nucleotide sequence: TGTGCCAGCAAGACTAGCACAGATACGCAGTATTTT.

This clonotype has only a few counts. This sequence joins TRBV28 and TRBJ2-7; D gene uncertain. CDR1 and CDR2 (germline): MDHEN, SYDVKM. This CDR3 has 12 amino acids. Between the trimmed V and J ends, which lost 4 bases and 5 bases, there was a span of 9 bases. Here the CDR3 reads CASSSVLDEQYF. The CDR3 nucleotides are TGTGCCAGCAGTTCCGTCCTTGACGAGCAGTACTTC.

This clonotype has only a few counts. V usage is TRBV28 and J usage is TRBJ2-5; 9 bases match TRBD1. This CDR3 has 14 residues. V shed 5 bases, J shed 6 bases, and the junction held 7 bases outside the gene matches. Per germline, CDR1 MDHEN and CDR2 SYDVKM. In nucleotides, the CDR3 is TGTGCCAGCAGTATTGCGGGACAGGGAAAGACCCAGTACTTC. Translation gives CASSIAGQGKTQYF.

This clonotype has at least ten counts. V usage is TRBV29-1 and J usage is TRBJ2-1; D gene uncertain. The V end was cut by 6 bases, the J end by 8 bases, with 14 bases between. CDR1 is SQVTM, CDR2 ANQGSEA, per germline. This CDR3 region has 12 residues. CDR3 nucleotides: TGCAGCGTCACACAAGGGTTCGATGAGCAGTTCTTC. Translation gives CSVTQGFDEQFF.